A single sample is the source of the 31 T cell receptor beta chains below, sequenced in a study of blood T cell repertoires in COVID-19. TCRdb's table, derived via immunoSEQ multiplex PCR, lists solely in-frame clones and lacks some. The data contain more than 250,000 clones, around 89% of them singletons. The specimen sequenced was peripheral blood. These receptors came from a woman under 40 with COVID-19, enrolled during active disease.

The rearrangement links TRBV27 to TRBJ1-3; no clear D. The germline gives CDR1 MNHEY, CDR2 SMNVEV (reference sequence). The CDR3 is 14 amino acids. V dropped 0 bases and J dropped 4 bases, with 7 bases sitting between them. DNA for the CDR3: TGTGCCAGCAGTTTATCTTACAAAGGAAACACCATATATTTT. Translating gives CASSLSYKGNTIYF.

This rearrangement joins TRBV5-1 to TRBJ2-2; 10 nucleotides match TRBD2. CDR3 length equals 16 residues. V shed 0 bases and J 6 bases; nucleotides not matched to a gene: 5. Germline V CDR1 and CDR2: SGHRS, YFSETQ. The DNA for the CDR3 is TGCGCCAGCAGCTTGGAAGTAGCGGGGGGCCCCGGGGAGCTGTTTTTT. Translation gives CASSLEVAGGPGELFF.

This chain connects TRBV19 to TRBJ1-1, with no clear D. This CDR3 contains 12 residues. V lost 0 bases and J 8 bases, leaving 7 bases between the germline ends. Germline CDR1 LNHDA, CDR2 SQIVND (reference sequence). The CDR3 region is CASSIERGEAFF. CDR3 in DNA: TGTGCCAGTAGTATAGAACGGGGAGAAGCTTTCTTT.

V and J are TRBV7-9 and TRBJ2-5, with D perhaps TRBD2 (6 bases). V gave up 1 base and J gave up 2 bases, with 8 bases separating them. CDR1 is SEHNR and CDR2 is FQNEAQ in the germline V gene (reference sequence). The CDR3 sequence is 14 residues long. For the CDR3, the DNA is TGTGCCAGCAGCTTAGTTGGAGGGCAAGAGACCCAGTACTTC. Its protein is CASSLVGGQETQYF. The complete variable domain, with remaining parts taken from reference TRBV7-9 and TRBJ2-5, reads DTGVSQNPRHKITKRGQNVTFRCDPISEHNRLYWYRQTLGQGPEFLTYFQNEAQLEKSRLLSDRFSAERPKGSFSTLEIQRTEQGDSAMYLCASSLVGGQETQYFGPGTRLLVL.

The chain joins TRBV2 to TRBJ1-4; D gene unclear. CDR1 is SNHLY, CDR2 FYNNEI, per germline. Deletions cut 4 bases from V and 4 bases from J, with 10 bases between. The CDR3 has 14 residues. The chain's CDR3 is CASSAAGSNEKLFF. CDR3 bases: TGTGCCAGCAGTGCAGCTGGGAGTAATGAAAAACTGTTTTTT.

This clone was seen once. The sample contains more than one DNA sequence encoding this CDR3. The chain is built from TRBV9 and TRBJ2-3, with D possibly matching TRBD2 (6 bases). The CDR3 totals 13 residues. In germline, CDR1 is SGDLS, CDR2 YYNGEE. Trimming took off 0 bases at V and 6 bases at J, with 8 bases between the two ends. DNA of the CDR3: TGTGCCAGCAGCGTAGGGGCGGGGGATACGCAGTATTTT. This translates into CASSVGAGDTQYF.

Only a few counts were recorded for this clone. V usage is TRBV7-2 and J usage is TRBJ2-7; possible D gene TRBD1, 6 bases. The V gene lost 4 bases and the J gene lost 1 base, with 11 bases spanning the gap. Per germline, CDR1 SGHTA and CDR2 FQGNSA. CDR3 length: 14 residues. CDR3 in DNA: TGTGCCAGCAGCTCCCGACAGGCATCCTACGAGCAGTACTTC. Translating gives CASSSRQASYEQYF.

This chain links TRBV3-1 (or the pseudogene TRBV3-2) with TRBJ1-1; 7 bases are shared with TRBD1. The CDR3 extends over 12 amino acids. Germline V gene sequence: CDR1 LGHDT, CDR2 YNNKEL (reference sequence). V was clipped by 1 base and J by 7 bases; unmatched bases: 0. The CDR3 DNA reads TGTGCCAGCAGCCAAGGGGACAGTGAAGCTTTCTTT. This encodes CASSQGDSEAFF.

The rearrangement joins TRBV5-5 to TRBJ1-5; D gene uncertain. Between the trimmed V and J ends, which lost 0 bases and 0 bases, there was a span of 10 bases. CDR1 is SGHKS, CDR2 YYEKEE, per germline (reference sequence). This CDR3 comprises 16 residues. CDR3 protein: CASSLALQLSNQPQHF. The CDR3 coding sequence is TGTGCCAGCAGCTTGGCCCTACAGCTTAGCAATCAGCCCCAGCATTTT.

The chain links TRBV6-5 to TRBJ1-1; 10 bases are a match to TRBD1. CDR3 length equals 14 residues. Germline V gene lookup returns CDR1 MNHEY and CDR2 SVGAGI. V shed 7 bases and J 5 bases; nucleotides not matched to a gene: 7. As DNA, the CDR3 is TGTGCCAGCATCAGGGACAGGGGTGGGACTGAAGCTTTCTTT. It specifies CASIRDRGGTEAFF.

The chain links TRBV27 to TRBJ2-2; 7 bases map to TRBD1. After removal of 2 bases from V and 6 bases from J, the junction contained 9 bases not matched to a gene. Germline CDR1 reads MNHEY; CDR2 reads SMNVEV (reference sequence). The CDR3 spans 16 residues. The CDR3 region has the DNA TGTGCCAGCAGTTTAAGGCAGGGGGTATTCGCCGGGGAGCTGTTTTTT. It is translated as CASSLRQGVFAGELFF.

The V call is TRBV19, the J call TRBJ2-1, with 10 bases that match TRBD2. The V gene end was trimmed by 7 bases and the J gene end by 5 bases; junction bases not matched to a gene: 5. CDR3 length equals 14 residues. CDR1 and CDR2 (germline): LNHDA, SQIVND (reference sequence). CDR3 sequence: CASNSGGGHNEQFF. CDR3 DNA sequence: TGTGCCAGTAACAGCGGGGGGGGACACAATGAGCAGTTCTTC.

This chain uses TRBV12-5 with TRBJ2-1; D gene ambiguous. Germline CDR1 reads LGHNT; CDR2 reads FRNRAP. Trimming shortened V by 2 bases and J by 12 bases, and 5 bases separated the two germline ends. The CDR3 runs 10 residues. DNA for the CDR3: TGTGCTAGTGGTTTGTTCGGGCAGTTCTTC. This gives the protein CASGLFGQFF.

This clone appeared a single time. The V gene is TRBV6-1, the J gene TRBJ1-1, with a possible D match to TRBD1 (5 bases). Germline V gene sequence: CDR1 MNHNS, CDR2 SASEGT. The CDR3 covers 12 residues. Trimming removed 3 bases at V and 4 bases at J, with 6 bases between. The CDR3 DNA reads TGTGCCAGCAGTGACAGGGTCACTGAAGCTTTCTTT. Translated, it gives CASSDRVTEAFF.

The chain carries TRBV2 and TRBJ2-1; D possibly corresponds to TRBD2 (6 bases). The length of the CDR3 is 13 residues. V dropped 5 bases and J dropped 10 bases, with 15 bases sitting between them. Germline lookup yields CDR1 SNHLY and CDR2 FYNNEI. Written as DNA, the CDR3 is TGTGCCAGCAGTTTTCCGGGACTCGCAGAGCAGTTCTTC. Residues: CASSFPGLAEQFF.

This chain connects TRBV6-6 to TRBJ2-2, with 13 positions matching TRBD2. Germline-derived CDR1 and CDR2 are MNHNY and SVGAGI (reference sequence). The trim removed 7 bases at V and 7 bases at J, leaving 9 bases unmatched. The CDR3 runs 16 residues. CDR3 in DNA: TGTGCCAGCACCCGACTAGCGGGGGGCTCATACGGGGAGCTGTTTTTT. It specifies CASTRLAGGSYGELFF.

J is TRBJ2-7 and V is TRBV11-2, with TRBD1 matching over 9 bases. CDR3 length: 14 amino acids. The germline CDR1 and CDR2 sequences are SGHAT and FQNNGV. The V segment lost 3 bases and the J segment 4 bases; nucleotides outside the gene matches: 4. CDR3 DNA sequence: TGTGCCAGCAGCTTTGGGACAGGGTTATACGAGCAGTACGTC. It translates to CASSFGTGLYEQYV.

The rearrangement links TRBV30 to TRBJ2-5; 8 bases are shared with TRBD1. Germline assignment: CDR1 GTSNPN and CDR2 SVGIG (reference sequence). V shed 1 base and J 9 bases; nucleotides not matched to a gene: 4. The CDR3 spans 12 residues. For the CDR3, the DNA is TGTGCCTGGAGTGGGACAGGGTCTGCCCAGTACTTC. The encoded protein is CAWSGTGSAQYF.

V is TRBV7-2 and J is TRBJ2-2; 8 nucleotides line up with TRBD2. V shed 5 bases, J shed 7 bases, and the junction held 12 bases outside the gene matches. The germline V gene encodes CDR1 SGHTA and CDR2 FQGNSA. The length of the CDR3 is 16 residues. CDR3 protein: CASSPQASGGGGELFF. CDR3 bases: TGTGCCAGCAGCCCCCAGGCAAGCGGGGGCGGCGGGGAGCTGTTTTTT.

This clone was observed once. The V and J genes are TRBV25-1 and TRBJ1-1; D gene ambiguous. The V gene lost 4 bases and the J gene lost 1 base, with 7 bases spanning the gap. CDR3 length: 13 residues. The germline V gene has CDR1 MGHDK and CDR2 SYGVNS. The chain's CDR3 is CASSGQKNTEAFF. The CDR3 DNA reads TGTGCCAGCAGTGGGCAGAAGAACACTGAAGCTTTCTTT.

The chain employs TRBV6-2 or TRBV6-3 and TRBJ1-5; no definite D call. V was trimmed by 1 base and J by 8 bases, leaving 6 bases between them. The CDR3 runs 12 residues. The germline V gene has CDR1 MNHEY and CDR2 SVGEGT. The chain's CDR3 is CASSYLPEPQHF. The DNA for the CDR3 is TGTGCCAGCAGTTACTTACCGGAGCCCCAGCATTTT.

Of note for this clone: The junction shows a germline mismatch at one end, possibly a read error. The chain uses TRBV24-1 and TRBJ1-1; 8 nucleotides agree with TRBD1. Germline CDR1 and CDR2: KGHDR and SFDVKD. The CDR3 spans 16 residues. This chain's CDR3 is CAASDPRTGRGTEAFF. CDR3 in DNA: TGTGCCGCCAGTGACCCGCGGACAGGGAGGGGCACTGAAGCTTTCTTT.

The V call is TRBV7-8, the J call TRBJ1-2, with TRBD1 matching over 7 bases. With V trimmed by 4 bases and J by 2 bases, 7 bases remained unmatched. This CDR3 spans 15 amino acids. Per the germline V gene, CDR1 is SGHVS and CDR2 is FQNEAQ. For the CDR3, the DNA is TGTGCCAGCAGCTCGCCGGACAGGACGAACTATGGCTACACCTTC. Protein: CASSSPDRTNYGYTF.

This clone came up once. The chain recombines TRBV5-5 with TRBJ1-5; D is unresolved. Germline-derived CDR1 and CDR2 are SGHKS and YYEKEE (reference sequence). The CDR3 loop spans 15 amino acids. Trimming pared 0 bases from V and 1 base from J, leaving 8 bases between. The CDR3 protein is CASSLVGTSNQPQHF. CDR3 in DNA: TGTGCCAGCAGCTTGGTTGGCACCAGCAATCAGCCCCAGCATTTT.

In this sample, this clone turned up once. The chain combines TRBV6-2 or TRBV6-3 with TRBJ2-2; D possibly uses TRBD1 or TRBD2 (6 bases each). V was cut by 6 bases and J by 4 bases, with 12 bases left in between. The CDR3 length is 14 residues. Germline loops: CDR1 MNHEY, CDR2 SVGEGT. The CDR3 DNA reads as TGTGCCAGCAGCCGGGGGACATCCACCGGGGAGCTGTTTTTT. Encoded protein: CASSRGTSTGELFF.

V usage is TRBV5-4 and J usage is TRBJ1-3, with D possibly being TRBD1 (6 bases). Between the trimmed V and J ends, which lost 5 bases and 2 bases, there was a span of 11 bases. CDR1 and CDR2 (germline): SGHNT, YYREEE (reference sequence). CDR3 length: 14 residues. The CDR3 bases are TGTGCCAGCAGTTCCGGACAGCCTGGAAACACCATATATTTT. Its protein product is CASSSGQPGNTIYF.

Written as DNA, the CDR3 is TGTGCCAGTAGTTTTACCCCAGGGGGTCGGGGCTACACCTTC. This translates into CASSFTPGGRGYTF. The chain is built from TRBV19 and TRBJ1-2, with TRBD1 identical over 7 bases. The CDR3 contains 14 residues. The ends lost 5 bases at V and 8 bases at J; junction bases unmatched: 11. Germline lookup yields CDR1 LNHDA and CDR2 SQIVND (reference sequence).

This chain connects TRBV6-5 to TRBJ2-7; D is undetermined. The CDR3 loop spans 13 amino acids. V lost 8 bases, J lost 1 base, and 12 bases lay in between. Germline CDR1 MNHEY, CDR2 SVGAGI. This chain's CDR3 is CASAPGASYEQYV. DNA of the CDR3: TGTGCCAGCGCGCCGGGTGCGTCCTACGAGCAGTACGTC.

The chain has TRBV19 and TRBJ1-2, with 8 nucleotides matching TRBD1. Germline CDR1 reads LNHDA; CDR2 reads SQIVND (reference sequence). Trimming at V came to 0 bases and at J to 4 bases, leaving 7 bases not matched to a gene. The CDR3 is made up of 16 amino acids. The CDR3 DNA sequence: TGTGCCAGTAGTATAGACCCGGACAGGGTAAGCTATGGCTACACCTTC. This sequence encodes CASSIDPDRVSYGYTF.

A single count supports this clone. The V gene is TRBV9, the J gene TRBJ1-2, with D possibly TRBD1 on 5 matching bases. Trimming took off 4 bases at V and 3 bases at J, with 16 bases between the two ends. There are 15 residues in the CDR3. The V gene's germline CDR1 is SGDLS and CDR2 YYNGEE. CDR3 protein: CASSLGLTVDYGYTF. In DNA, the CDR3 is TGTGCCAGCAGCTTGGGGTTGACAGTTGACTATGGCTACACCTTC. Using reference TRBV9 and TRBJ1-2 for the parts outside the CDR3, the full variable domain is DSGVTQTPKHLITATGQRVTLRCSPRSGDLSVYWYQQSLDQGLQFLIQYYNGEERAKGNILERFSAQQFPDLHSELNLSSLELGDSALYFCASSLGLTVDYGYTFGSGTRLTVV.

The J gene is TRBJ2-2, the V gene TRBV5-1, with D maybe TRBD2 (5 bases). Trimming removed 4 bases at V and 6 bases at J, with 19 bases between. Germline lookup yields CDR1 SGHRS and CDR2 YFSETQ. The CDR3 has 16 residues. The CDR3 reads CASSPGMITAAGELFF. In DNA, the CDR3 is TGCGCCAGCAGCCCCGGGATGATCACCGCAGCCGGGGAGCTGTTTTTT.